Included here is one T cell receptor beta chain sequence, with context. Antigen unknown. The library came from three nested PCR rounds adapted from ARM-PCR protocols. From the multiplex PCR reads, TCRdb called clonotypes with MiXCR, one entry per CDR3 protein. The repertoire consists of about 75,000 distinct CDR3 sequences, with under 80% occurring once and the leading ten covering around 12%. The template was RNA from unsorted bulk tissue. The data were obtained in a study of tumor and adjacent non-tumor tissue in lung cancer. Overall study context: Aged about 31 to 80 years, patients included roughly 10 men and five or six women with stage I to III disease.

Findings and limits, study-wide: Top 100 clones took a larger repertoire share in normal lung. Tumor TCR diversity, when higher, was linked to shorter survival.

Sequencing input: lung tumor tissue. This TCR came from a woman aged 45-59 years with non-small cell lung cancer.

The CDR3 reads CASSESPFRELEDTQYF. The DNA of the CDR3 is TGCGCCAGCAGTGAATCCCCTTTCAGGGAGCTGGAAGATACGCAGTATTTT. The V and J genes are TRBV10-1 and TRBJ2-3; D assignment may be TRBD1 or TRBD2 (5 bases each). The V gene's germline CDR1 is WNHNN and CDR2 SYGVQD (reference sequence). The length of the CDR3 is 17 residues. V gave up 3 bases and J gave up 5 bases, with 21 bases separating them.